The sequence of this T cell receptor beta chain was determined in a study of T cell responses to AZD1222 COVID-19 vaccine. V was clipped by 7 bases and J by 5 bases; unmatched bases: 11. CDR1 and CDR2 (germline): MNHNY, SVGAGI (reference sequence). CDR3 length: 16 residues. The protocol was immunoSEQ multiplex PCR, while the TCRdb copy is restricted to in-frame clones and leaves out a portion. The sample holds about 150,000 clones, around 93% seen once. The receptor was isolated from an adult who received the AZD1222 COVID-19 vaccine. This chain uses TRBV6-6 with TRBJ1-1, with TRBD1 matching over 12 bases. The sequencing used peripheral blood, collected 28 days after the second AZD1222 dose. CDR3 residues: CASTPLGDRGRTEAFF. In nucleotides, the CDR3 is TGTGCCAGCACACCACTGGGGGACAGGGGGCGGACTGAAGCTTTCTTT.